Below, 28 T cell receptor beta chains from the same sample are listed, as sequenced in a study of blood T cell repertoires in COVID-19. Assay: immunoSEQ multiplex PCR; the TCRdb copy retains only in-frame clones and omits some. The data show 300,000 or so clones, with 80% to 90% seen just once and 3.7% held by the top ten. The sample taken for sequencing was peripheral blood. These receptors originate from a woman aged 40 to 50 with acute or convalescent COVID-19.

The rearrangement joins TRBV9 to TRBJ2-2; D is unresolved. V was cut by 1 base and J by 6 bases, with 13 bases left in between. The CDR3 consists of 15 residues. The germline V gene has CDR1 SGDLS and CDR2 YYNGEE. The CDR3 nucleotides are TGTGCCAGCAGCGTATATCCGAACAGACCCGGGGAGCTGTTTTTT. Its translation: CASSVYPNRPGELFF.

The V call is TRBV18, the J call TRBJ1-2; possibly TRBD1 for D (5 bases). Germline-derived CDR1 and CDR2 are KGHSH and LQKENI. Deletions cut 5 bases from V and 8 bases from J, with 18 bases between. CDR3 length equals 14 residues. The CDR3 here is CASSWGEGQLGYTF. The CDR3, as DNA: TGTGCCAGCTCATGGGGGGAAGGCCAACTCGGCTACACCTTC.

Only one count was recorded for this clone. J is TRBJ2-1 and V is TRBV5-6, with 8 nucleotides matching TRBD1. Per the germline V gene, CDR1 is SGHDT and CDR2 is YYEEEE. The CDR3 consists of 15 residues. V lost 4 bases, J lost 2 bases, and 5 bases stayed unmatched. The DNA of the CDR3 is TGTGCCAGCAGCATACAGGGGGGCCCCTACAATGAGCAGTTCTTC. It encodes CASSIQGGPYNEQFF. Full variable domain (outside the CDR3, taken from reference TRBV5-6 and TRBJ2-1): DAGVTQSPTHLIKTRGQQVTLRCSPKSGHDTVSWYQQALGQGPQFIFQYYEEEERQRGNFPDRFSGHQFPNYSSELNVNALLLGDSALYLCASSIQGGPYNEQFFGPGTRLTVL.

The chain links TRBV24-1 to TRBJ2-6, with 11 bases lining up with TRBD1. Germline CDR1 is KGHDR and CDR2 is SFDVKD. CDR3 length equals 16 residues. The J segment lost 5 bases and the V segment lost 7 bases, leaving 6 bases of the junction unmatched. The CDR3 region has the DNA TGTGCCACCAGGGGACAGGGGGAGAGTTGGGCCAACGTCCTGACTTTC. Protein product: CATRGQGESWANVLTF.

J is TRBJ2-3 and V is TRBV6-4; 9 bases are a match to TRBD2. This CDR3 is built from 15 residues. J was trimmed by 5 bases and V by 0 bases; bases with no gene match: 3. Per the germline V gene, CDR1 is MRHNA and CDR2 is SNTAGT. CDR3 sequence reads: CASSDSRGGGDTQYF. DNA for the CDR3: TGTGCCAGCAGTGACTCGCGGGGGGGCGGAGATACGCAGTATTTT.

The rearrangement joins TRBV18 to TRBJ1-3; D is perhaps TRBD1 (6 bases). This CDR3 is built from 15 residues. Germline CDR1 KGHSH, CDR2 LQKENI. The V end lost 3 bases, the J end lost 6 bases, and 15 bases lay between the germline ends. In DNA form, the CDR3 reads TGTGCCAGCTCACCCGGCATACAGGGTGAAAACACCATATATTTT. Its protein is CASSPGIQGENTIYF.

This rearrangement joins TRBV30 to TRBJ2-5; no definite D call. This CDR3 region has 16 residues. Germline V gene sequence: CDR1 GTSNPN, CDR2 SVGIG (reference sequence). V was shortened by 0 bases and J by 2 bases, with 16 bases between the two germline ends. The CDR3 DNA sequence: TGTGCCTGGAGTGTACGAGTGTCGGAGAGTCAAGAGACCCAGTACTTC. Translated, it gives CAWSVRVSESQETQYF. The whole variable domain, remainder taken from reference TRBV30 and TRBJ2-5, is SQTIHQWPATLVQPVGSPLSLECTVEGTSNPNLYWYRQAAGRGLQLLFYSVGIGQISSEVPQNLSASRPQDRQFILSSKKLLLSDSGFYLCAWSVRVSESQETQYFGPGTRLLVL.

The chain is built from TRBV19 and TRBJ2-3, with 14 bases that match TRBD2. J gave up 6 bases and V 2 bases, and 7 bases lay outside the gene matches. This CDR3 has 17 residues. CDR1 LNHDA and CDR2 SQIVND come from the germline V gene (reference sequence). The CDR3 spells CASSIPGLAGVGDTQYF. As DNA, the CDR3 is TGTGCCAGTAGTATACCGGGACTAGCGGGGGTGGGGGATACGCAGTATTTT.

This clone has just one count. This chain connects TRBV7-8 to TRBJ1-1; D unclear. This CDR3 spans 14 amino acids. Looked up from germline, CDR1 is SGHVS and CDR2 is FQNEAQ. Trimming took off 6 bases at V and 1 base at J, with 12 bases between the two ends. The CDR3 nucleotides read TGTGCCAGCAGGTTTATTGACAAGAACACTGAAGCTTTCTTT. Residues: CASRFIDKNTEAFF. The whole variable domain, filled in from reference TRBV7-8 and TRBJ1-1, reads GAGVSQSPRYKVAKRGQDVALRCDPISGHVSLFWYQQALGQGPEFLTYFQNEAQLDKSGLPSDRFFAERPEGSVSTLKIQRTQQEDSAVYLCASRFIDKNTEAFFGQGTRLTVV.

This clone has a handful of counts. The chain joins TRBV4-1 to TRBJ2-1, with D possibly being TRBD2 (5 bases). The CDR3 spans 16 residues. Looked up from germline, CDR1 is MGHRA and CDR2 is YSYEKL. Trimming stripped 0 bases from V and 7 bases from J, with 16 bases between. This CDR3 reads CASSQESLAAANEQFF. DNA for the CDR3: TGCGCCAGCAGCCAAGAAAGCCTAGCAGCGGCTAATGAGCAGTTCTTC.

The chain is built from TRBV28 and TRBJ1-2; TRBD1 matches 7 bases. Germline CDR1 is MDHEN and CDR2 is SYDVKM. CDR3 length equals 15 residues. V trimming: 6 bases; J trimming: 1 base; junction bases outside the gene matches: 8. In nucleotides, the CDR3 is TGTGCCAGCAGCCCCACGACAGGGTATAACTATGGCTACACCTTC. The encoded protein is CASSPTTGYNYGYTF.

This chain uses TRBV6-5 with TRBJ1-1; weak D call: TRBD1 (5 bases). The V gene's germline CDR1 is MNHEY and CDR2 SVGAGI. Trimming took off 2 bases at V and 7 bases at J, with 11 bases between the two ends. There are 13 residues in the CDR3. The CDR3 loop is CASSYGGGIEAFF. CDR3 sequence (DNA): TGTGCCAGCAGTTACGGTGGGGGGATTGAAGCTTTCTTT.

CDR3 sequence reads: CASSLVGLAGSPQETQYF. The CDR3 nucleotides read TGCGCCAGCAGCTTGGTCGGGCTAGCGGGATCACCCCAAGAGACCCAGTACTTC. J is TRBJ2-5 and V is TRBV5-1, with TRBD2 matching 9 bases. Trimming at V came to 0 bases and at J to 1 base, leaving 10 bases not matched to a gene. In germline, CDR1 is SGHRS, CDR2 YFSETQ. The CDR3 extends over 18 amino acids.

The chain employs TRBV30 and TRBJ1-1; no clear D. The germline V gene has CDR1 GTSNPN and CDR2 SVGIG (reference sequence). The V end was cut by 3 bases, the J end by 1 base, with 9 bases between. The CDR3 has 13 amino acids. The CDR3 region has the DNA TGTGCCTGGAGAGCGAACTGGAACACTGAAGCTTTCTTT. This gives the protein CAWRANWNTEAFF.

The V gene is TRBV6-6, the J gene TRBJ2-7, with 9 bases fitting TRBD1. Germline-derived CDR1 and CDR2 are MNHNY and SVGAGI (reference sequence). The junction had 8 bases not matched to a gene; V was cut back by 5 bases and J by 6 bases. This CDR3 region has 14 residues. The CDR3 is CASSAGQGTGEQYV. CDR3 DNA: TGTGCCAGCAGTGCCGGACAGGGGACAGGCGAGCAGTACGTC.

The chain employs TRBV28 and TRBJ2-7; tentative D call: TRBD1 (6 bases). The CDR3 is 13 amino acids. Trimming took off 6 bases at V and 1 base at J, with 10 bases between the two ends. From germline, CDR1 is MDHEN and CDR2 SYDVKM. CDR3 amino acids: CASSDRPSYEQYV. CDR3 DNA: TGTGCCAGCAGCGACAGGCCTTCCTACGAGCAGTACGTC.

The chain uses TRBV29-1 and TRBJ1-1; 8 positions agree with TRBD1. The ends lost 6 bases at V and 0 bases at J; junction bases unmatched: 9. The CDR3 runs to 15 residues. The germline gives CDR1 SQVTM, CDR2 ANQGSEA. CDR3 residues: CSVVDRGGMNTEAFF. For the CDR3, the DNA is TGCAGCGTGGTTGACAGGGGCGGGATGAACACTGAAGCTTTCTTT.

This clone appeared once. The chain has TRBV19 and TRBJ1-1; 8 positions agree with TRBD1. The CDR3 has 14 residues. CDR1 is LNHDA and CDR2 is SQIVND in the germline V gene (reference sequence). V shed 5 bases and J 4 bases; nucleotides not matched to a gene: 6. Here the CDR3 DNA reads TGTGCCAGTAGTCCGACAGGGGTTGGCACTGAAGCTTTCTTT. Its protein product is CASSPTGVGTEAFF. The full variable domain, completed using reference TRBV19 and TRBJ1-1, is DGGITQSPKYLFRKEGQNVTLSCEQNLNHDAMYWYRQDPGQGLRLIYYSQIVNDFQKGDIAEGYSVSREKKESFPLTVTSAQKNPTAFYLCASSPTGVGTEAFFGQGTRLTVV.

The rearrangement uses TRBV11-2 and TRBJ1-2, with D hard to call. Germline values: CDR1 SGHAT, CDR2 FQNNGV. This CDR3 is 12 amino acids long. Trimming left V 10 bases short and J 4 bases short, with 13 bases between. The CDR3: CATGILFYGYTF. The CDR3 DNA is TGTGCCACCGGGATATTGTTCTATGGCTACACCTTC.

V usage is TRBV27 and J usage is TRBJ1-6; D possibly corresponds to TRBD1 (5 bases). The CDR3 has 15 residues. Deletions cut 5 bases from V and 10 bases from J, with 18 bases between. In germline, CDR1 is MNHEY, CDR2 SMNVEV (reference sequence). CDR3 protein: CASSQQPGTQSPLHF. The CDR3 coding sequence is TGTGCCAGCAGTCAACAACCCGGGACTCAATCACCCCTCCACTTT.

The V and J genes are TRBV15 and TRBJ1-1; no definite D call. The CDR3 sequence is 19 residues long. Germline values: CDR1 LNHNV, CDR2 YYDKDF (reference sequence). V was trimmed by 3 bases and J by 2 bases, leaving 25 bases between them. CDR3 nucleotides: TGTGCCACCAGCAGTGCCCCCGGGTCACGGTCCAAGATAAACACTGAAGCTTTCTTT. Translated: CATSSAPGSRSKINTEAFF.

V gene TRBV6-4 combines with J gene TRBJ2-1; 15 nucleotides agree with TRBD2. This CDR3 region has 18 residues. Germline CDR1 MRHNA, CDR2 SNTAGT. V trimming: 4 bases; J trimming: 2 bases; junction bases outside the gene matches: 6. This CDR3 is CASSVLRTSGGAYNEQFF. The CDR3 bases are TGTGCCAGCAGTGTCCTCCGGACTAGCGGGGGGGCCTACAATGAGCAGTTCTTC.

This clone was observed a single time. The V gene is TRBV9, the J gene TRBJ2-3, with TRBD2 matching over 13 bases. Trimming removed 2 bases from V and 6 bases from J; junction bases left unmatched: 9. CDR1 is SGDLS and CDR2 is YYNGEE in the germline V gene. The CDR3 runs to 17 residues. The CDR3 DNA reads as TGTGCCAGCAGCGTCGTCGGACTAGCGGGGGCGGGGGATACGCAGTATTTT. Residues: CASSVVGLAGAGDTQYF.

This clone was found a few times. The CDR3 DNA reads as TGTGCCAGCAGCGGACAGGGGAGTGCAACTAATGAAAAACTGTTTTTT. It translates to CASSGQGSATNEKLFF. The chain combines TRBV2 with TRBJ1-4, with 9 bases fitting TRBD1. This CDR3 contains 16 residues. Germline CDR1 and CDR2: SNHLY and FYNNEI. V was clipped by 6 bases and J by 0 bases; unmatched bases: 5.

DNA of the CDR3: TGTGCCAGCAGTGAACTGAGCACTGAAGCTTTCTTT. Its translation is CASSELSTEAFF. The chain joins TRBV6-1 to TRBJ1-1, with D uncertain. V lost 2 bases to trimming and J lost 4 bases, with 5 bases between them. This CDR3 spans 12 amino acids. CDR1 is MNHNS, CDR2 SASEGT, per germline.

The rearrangement uses TRBV6-5 and TRBJ1-3, with D perhaps matching TRBD1 (5 bases). Germline-derived CDR1 and CDR2 are MNHEY and SVGAGI. Trimming pared 6 bases from V and 0 bases from J, leaving 6 bases between. The CDR3 length is 13 residues. The CDR3 reads CASRGLSGNTIYF. The CDR3 nucleotides are TGTGCCAGCAGGGGGCTCTCTGGAAACACCATATATTTT.

The chain links TRBV2 to TRBJ2-5; possible D gene TRBD2, 7 bases. The CDR3 is made up of 14 amino acids. The germline gives CDR1 SNHLY, CDR2 FYNNEI. V gave up 6 bases and J gave up 7 bases, with 18 bases separating them. Here the CDR3 reads CASREGGAGGTQYF. As DNA, the CDR3 is TGTGCCAGCAGGGAGGGGGGGGCCGGTGGGACCCAGTACTTC. The full variable domain, its missing parts supplied by reference TRBV2 and TRBJ2-5, is EPEVTQTPSHQVTQMGQEVILRCVPISNHLYFYWYRQILGQKVEFLVSFYNNEISEKSEIFDDQFSVERPDGSNFTLKIRSTKLEDSAMYFCASREGGAGGTQYFGPGTRLLVL.

V usage is TRBV5-4 and J usage is TRBJ1-1, with 8 positions matching TRBD1. The V segment lost 2 bases and the J segment 4 bases; nucleotides outside the gene matches: 4. Germline values: CDR1 SGHNT, CDR2 YYREEE (reference sequence). CDR3 size: 14 residues. The CDR3 here is CASSFGQGATEAFF. In DNA, the CDR3 is TGTGCCAGCAGCTTTGGACAGGGTGCCACTGAAGCTTTCTTT.